This T cell receptor beta chain was obtained from a study of T cell changes during pregnancy in multiple sclerosis. Profiling relied on immunoSEQ multiplex PCR, and the TCRdb table lists in-frame clones only, not all of them. The repertoire has fewer than 65,000 clones, less than 95% of them found once; the top ten carry approximately 0.31%. The germline V gene has CDR1 SGDLS and CDR2 YYNGEE. This CDR3 is built from 16 residues. Trimming removed 3 bases from V and 7 bases from J; junction bases left unmatched: 12. The sequencing used CD4+ T cells from peripheral blood mononuclear cells, collected in the third trimester of pregnancy. The sequence was collected from a female donor with multiple sclerosis, enrolled in a pregnancy study. The chain is built from TRBV9 and TRBJ1-1, with TRBD1 matching 10 bases. CDR3 sequence reads: CASSATSRDRGSEAFF. The DNA for the CDR3 is TGTGCCAGCAGCGCGACGTCCCGGGACAGGGGTAGTGAAGCTTTCTTT.